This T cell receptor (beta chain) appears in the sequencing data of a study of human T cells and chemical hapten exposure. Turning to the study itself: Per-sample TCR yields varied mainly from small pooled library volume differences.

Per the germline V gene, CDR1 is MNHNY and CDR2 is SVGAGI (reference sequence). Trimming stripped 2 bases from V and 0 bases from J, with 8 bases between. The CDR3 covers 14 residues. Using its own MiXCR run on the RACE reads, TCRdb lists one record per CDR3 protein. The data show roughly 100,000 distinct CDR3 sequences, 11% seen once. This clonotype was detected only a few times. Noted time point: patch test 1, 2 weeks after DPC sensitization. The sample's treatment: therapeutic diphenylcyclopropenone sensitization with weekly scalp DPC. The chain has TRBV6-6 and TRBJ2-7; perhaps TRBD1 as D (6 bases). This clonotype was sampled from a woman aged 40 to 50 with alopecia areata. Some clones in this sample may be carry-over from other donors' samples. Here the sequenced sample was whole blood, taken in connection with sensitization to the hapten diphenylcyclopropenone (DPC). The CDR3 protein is CASSYRDNSYEQYF. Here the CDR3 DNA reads TGTGCCAGCAGTTACCGGGACAACTCCTACGAGCAGTACTTC.